Described below is a single T cell receptor beta chain sequence and its context. Its antigen remains unknown. The sample belongs to a study of OX40 agonist ivuxolimab in advanced cancers. V was trimmed by 3 bases and J by 3 bases, leaving 6 bases between them. The CDR3 has 12 amino acids. Per germline, CDR1 SGHDN and CDR2 FVKESK. The data were produced by immunoSEQ multiplex PCR, yet TCRdb's version contains in-frame clones alone and is incomplete. The data hold approximately 84,000 clones, with 84% observed a single time. Study-wide points: Compared with others, partial responders at 0.1-3.0 mg/kg displayed clonal expansion among the lowest. CD8+ T cells showed, on average, more clonal expansion than CD4+ cells.

V usage is TRBV14 and J usage is TRBJ2-7; D gene unclear. The clonotype originates from an adult with an advanced solid tumor such as melanoma, head and neck, liver or kidney cancer. The sequenced sample was CD4+ or CD8+ T cells sorted from blood, obtained in a trial of the OX40 agonist ivuxolimab. The DNA of the CDR3 is TGTGCCAGCAGCCAGTCGGTCTACGAGCAGTACGTC. Protein product: CASSQSVYEQYV.